These 25 T cell receptor beta chains were all obtained from the same sample, sequenced in a study of blood T cell repertoires in COVID-19. TCRdb keeps only in-frame clones here, not all; method: immunoSEQ multiplex PCR. The data hold 430,000 or so clones, with around 90% observed a single time. Sequencing was done on a sample of peripheral blood. These TCRs come from a man between 18 and 29 years old with COVID-19, enrolled during active disease.

J is TRBJ2-2 and V is TRBV3-1 (or the pseudogene TRBV3-2); 9 bases are a match to TRBD2. With V trimmed by 1 base and J by 1 base, 4 bases remained unmatched. The CDR3 contains 17 residues. Looked up from germline, CDR1 is LGHDT and CDR2 is YNNKEL (reference sequence). The CDR3 DNA sequence: TGTGCCAGCAGCCAAGGGTTAGCGGGGGTGAACACCGGGGAGCTGTTTTTT. Protein sequence: CASSQGLAGVNTGELFF.

The chain's CDR3 is CASSERGVLGVLDTQYF. In DNA form, the CDR3 reads TGTGCCAGCAGTGAAAGAGGCGTCCTAGGTGTTTTAGATACGCAGTATTTT. The gene calls are TRBV25-1 and TRBJ2-3; D is undetermined. V lost 2 bases and J 5 bases, leaving 20 bases between the germline ends. Germline V gene data show CDR1 as MGHDK and CDR2 as SYGVNS. The CDR3 runs to 17 residues.

V gene TRBV27 combines with J gene TRBJ2-3, with 8 bases identical to TRBD1. V was pared by 4 bases and J by 4 bases, with 1 base of the junction left unmatched. Germline lookup yields CDR1 MNHEY and CDR2 SMNVEV (reference sequence). The CDR3 length is 13 residues. The CDR3 here is CASSWTGPDTQYF. In DNA, the CDR3 is TGTGCCAGCAGTTGGACAGGGCCAGATACGCAGTATTTT.

The chain links TRBV6-5 to TRBJ1-1, with D possibly matching TRBD1 (6 bases). This CDR3 comprises 13 residues. Trimming removed 9 bases from V and 0 bases from J, with 11 bases in between. Germline lookup yields CDR1 MNHEY and CDR2 SVGAGI. CDR3 bases: TGTGCCAGTGGGACATCCATGAACACTGAAGCTTTCTTT. This gives the protein CASGTSMNTEAFF.

The chain uses TRBV25-1 and TRBJ2-2, with 11 bases that match TRBD1. V dropped 1 base and J dropped 6; count of bases not matched to a gene: 7. CDR3 length: 17 residues. Germline CDR1 MGHDK, CDR2 SYGVNS. DNA for the CDR3: TGTGCCAGCAGTGAATCATGGACAGGGGGCGTTGCCGGGGAGCTGTTTTTT. Translation: CASSESWTGGVAGELFF.

This chain links TRBV2 with TRBJ2-7, with 8 bases fitting TRBD2. This CDR3 spans 15 amino acids. With 2 bases clipped from V and 5 bases from J, the junction kept 8 bases outside the gene matches. The V gene's germline CDR1 is SNHLY and CDR2 FYNNEI. The CDR3 loop is CASSELGAAGDEQYF. CDR3 in DNA: TGTGCCAGCAGTGAATTGGGGGCAGCGGGAGACGAGCAGTACTTC.

A single count supports this clone. The V call is TRBV4-1, the J call TRBJ2-4; no reliable D call. The ends were cut back, 0 bases at V and 0 bases at J, with 6 bases in the middle. The CDR3 contains 15 residues. Germline loops: CDR1 MGHRA, CDR2 YSYEKL. The CDR3 reads CASSQDPLAKNIQYF. Here the CDR3 DNA reads TGCGCCAGCAGCCAAGATCCCTTAGCCAAAAACATTCAGTACTTC.

This chain connects TRBV3-1 (or the pseudogene TRBV3-2) to TRBJ2-1; 12 bases fit TRBD2. V shed 4 bases and J 4 bases; nucleotides not matched to a gene: 8. Germline values: CDR1 LGHDT, CDR2 YNNKEL (reference sequence). The CDR3 has 17 residues. Here the CDR3 reads CASSRLAGALKYNEQFF. CDR3 in DNA: TGTGCCAGCAGCCGACTAGCGGGAGCTCTGAAGTACAATGAGCAGTTCTTC.

This sequence joins TRBV10-2 and TRBJ2-7; 7 nucleotides line up with TRBD1. In germline, CDR1 is WSHSY, CDR2 SAAADI. The CDR3 covers 13 residues. The V gene end was trimmed by 11 bases and the J gene end by 3 bases; junction bases not matched to a gene: 10. The CDR3 protein is CAVARDSFYEQYF. CDR3 bases: TGCGCCGTGGCCCGGGACAGTTTCTACGAGCAGTACTTC.

V is TRBV6-5 and J is TRBJ1-2; possibly TRBD1 for D (5 bases). The length of the CDR3 is 15 residues. V was clipped by 1 base and J by 6 bases, with 15 bases between them. CDR1 and CDR2 (germline): MNHEY, SVGAGI. The DNA of the CDR3 is TGTGCCAGCAGTTACTTCCCTCCTGGAGGGGATGGCTACACCTTC. Residues: CASSYFPPGGDGYTF.

DNA for the CDR3: TGTGCCAGCTCACCGTCCAGACAGGACAATCAGCCCCAGCATTTT. Its protein product is CASSPSRQDNQPQHF. V and J are TRBV18 and TRBJ1-5; TRBD1 might be the D (6 bases). Per germline, CDR1 KGHSH and CDR2 LQKENI. The CDR3 consists of 15 residues. V lost 3 bases and J lost 3, with 12 bases in between.

This clone was seen only once. The V call is TRBV2, the J call TRBJ2-5; 8 positions agree with TRBD2. The CDR3 totals 13 residues. Germline CDR1 is SNHLY and CDR2 is FYNNEI. Unmatched junction bases numbered 9, after V lost 8 bases and J lost 7 bases. The CDR3 DNA reads TGTGCCAGCCGGTCGACTAGCGAAGGGACCCAGTACTTC. Residues: CASRSTSEGTQYF.

This chain joins TRBV21-1 and TRBJ1-2. TRBV21-1 is termed a pseudogene. The CDR3 is 16 amino acids. The chain's CDR3 is CASSKVGGGEAYGYTF. In nucleotides, the CDR3 is TGTGCCAGCAGCAAAGTAGGAGGCGGAGAGGCCTATGGCTACACCTTC.

The chain is built from TRBV5-1 and TRBJ1-1; D is perhaps TRBD1 (6 bases). The CDR3 consists of 15 residues. Per germline, CDR1 SGHRS and CDR2 YFSETQ. Trimming pared 3 bases from V and 1 base from J, leaving 13 bases between. In nucleotides, the CDR3 is TGCGCCAGCAGCTCGGGACACCCCAGGAACACTGAAGCTTTCTTT. Amino acid sequence: CASSSGHPRNTEAFF.

The rearrangement uses TRBV4-1 and TRBJ1-5; a possible D gene is TRBD1 (5 bases). This CDR3 region has 15 residues. V was trimmed by 1 base and J by 7 bases, leaving 14 bases between them. CDR1 is MGHRA and CDR2 is YSYEKL in the germline V gene. Written as DNA, the CDR3 is TGCGCCAGCAGCCAAGTTCTTACAGGTACCCAGCCCCAGCATTTT. Translation gives CASSQVLTGTQPQHF.

V gene TRBV18 combines with J gene TRBJ1-5; 8 bases match TRBD1. With V trimmed by 5 bases and J by 5 bases, 8 bases remained unmatched. CDR1 and CDR2 (germline): KGHSH, LQKENI. The CDR3 extends over 15 amino acids. DNA for the CDR3: TGTGCCAGCTCATACGGACAGGGTGGCGATCAGCCCCAGCATTTT. It is translated as CASSYGQGGDQPQHF.

The chain recombines TRBV3-1 (or the pseudogene TRBV3-2) with TRBJ1-5; 9 bases map to TRBD1. V dropped 1 base and J dropped 7; count of bases not matched to a gene: 8. This CDR3 is built from 16 residues. Germline V gene data show CDR1 as LGHDT and CDR2 as YNNKEL (reference sequence). CDR3 in DNA: TGTGCCAGCAGCCAAGGGACGGACAGGGGAAGGCAGCCCCAGCATTTT. It specifies CASSQGTDRGRQPQHF.

The rearrangement joins TRBV5-6 to TRBJ1-2; tentatively, D is TRBD1 (6 bases). Germline loops: CDR1 SGHDT, CDR2 YYEEEE. The CDR3 is made up of 15 amino acids. V was pared by 3 bases and J by 4 bases, with 16 bases between. For the CDR3, the DNA is TGTGCCAGCAGCTACGACGCAGGGGCGGGCTATGGCTACACCTTC. Residues: CASSYDAGAGYGYTF. The whole variable domain, remainder taken from reference TRBV5-6 and TRBJ1-2, is DAGVTQSPTHLIKTRGQQVTLRCSPKSGHDTVSWYQQALGQGPQFIFQYYEEEERQRGNFPDRFSGHQFPNYSSELNVNALLLGDSALYLCASSYDAGAGYGYTFGSGTRLTVV.

The chain combines TRBV7-8 with TRBJ2-2; 7 positions agree with TRBD2. Germline V gene lookup returns CDR1 SGHVS and CDR2 FQNEAQ. V lost 1 base to trimming and J lost 0 bases; unmatched junction nucleotides: 5. This CDR3 has 17 residues. CDR3 amino acids: CASSLGIRGANTGELFF. The DNA for the CDR3 is TGTGCCAGCAGCTTAGGAATTCGGGGGGCGAACACCGGGGAGCTGTTTTTT.

CDR3 loop: CSVVGGRAPYNEQFF. For the CDR3, the DNA is TGCAGCGTTGTTGGCGGGAGGGCCCCCTACAATGAGCAGTTCTTC. This chain uses TRBV29-1 with TRBJ2-1; 9 nucleotides align to TRBD2. The CDR3 extends over 15 amino acids. The germline V gene encodes CDR1 SQVTM and CDR2 ANQGSEA. J lost 2 bases, V lost 4 bases, and 6 bases had no gene match.

V usage is TRBV9 and J usage is TRBJ2-6; D gene uncertain. The CDR3 is made up of 17 amino acids. Germline-derived CDR1 and CDR2 are SGDLS and YYNGEE. The V gene lost 0 bases and the J gene lost 2 bases, with 12 bases spanning the gap. The CDR3 sequence is CASSVDSRPTGANVLTF. The CDR3, as DNA: TGTGCCAGCAGCGTAGATAGCAGACCCACTGGGGCCAACGTCCTGACTTTC.

This clone has only a few counts. Other DNA sequences in the same sample also yield this CDR3. Written as DNA, the CDR3 is TGTGCCAGCAGCTCACGACAGAACACTGAAGCTTTCTTT. Its translation is CASSSRQNTEAFF. This chain links TRBV27 with TRBJ1-1, with D hard to call. V lost 6 bases and J lost 1, with 9 bases in between. The CDR3 contains 13 residues. The germline gives CDR1 MNHEY, CDR2 SMNVEV (reference sequence).

This chain connects TRBV27 to TRBJ2-6, with 7 bases fitting TRBD1. This CDR3 contains 16 residues. CDR1 is MNHEY, CDR2 SMNVEV, per germline (reference sequence). The ends lost 4 bases at V and 1 base at J; junction bases unmatched: 4. The CDR3 bases are TGTGCCAGCAGTTCGTCCAGGGGGTCTGGGGCCAACGTCCTGACTTTC. Translation: CASSSSRGSGANVLTF. Looking up the rest from reference TRBV27 and TRBJ2-6 gives the full variable domain: EAQVTQNPRYLITVTGKKLTVTCSQNMNHEYMSWYRQDPGLGLRQIYYSMNVEVTDKGDVPEGYKVSRKEKRNFPLILESPSPNQTSLYFCASSSSRGSGANVLTFGAGSRLTVL.

This clone appeared a single time. The CDR3 coding sequence is TGTGCCAGCAATAGACAGGTAGAATTGGAGACCCAGTACTTC. It specifies CASNRQVELETQYF. The chain links TRBV6-5 to TRBJ2-5; possible D gene TRBD1, 6 bases. Germline V CDR1 and CDR2: MNHEY, SVGAGI. V lost 7 bases and J lost 5, with 17 bases in between. This CDR3 region has 14 residues.

Here the CDR3 reads CASSPRQELTTEAFF. The CDR3 DNA follows: TGTGCCAGCTCACCACGACAGGAACTTACTACTGAAGCTTTCTTT. This chain links TRBV18 with TRBJ1-1, with D perhaps matching TRBD1 (6 bases). Trimming removed 1 base at V and 5 bases at J, with 14 bases between. Germline lookup yields CDR1 KGHSH and CDR2 LQKENI. This CDR3 contains 15 residues.